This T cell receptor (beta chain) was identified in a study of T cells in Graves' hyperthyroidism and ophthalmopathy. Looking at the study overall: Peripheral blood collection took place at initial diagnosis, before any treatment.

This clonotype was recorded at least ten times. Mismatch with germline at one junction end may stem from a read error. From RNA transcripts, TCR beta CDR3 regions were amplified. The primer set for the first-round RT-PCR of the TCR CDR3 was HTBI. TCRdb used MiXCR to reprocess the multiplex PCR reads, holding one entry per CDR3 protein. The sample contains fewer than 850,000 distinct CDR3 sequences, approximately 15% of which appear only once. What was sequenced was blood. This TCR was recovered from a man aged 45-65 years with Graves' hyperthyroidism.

CDR3 loop: CASSPYSNQPHHF. In DNA form, the CDR3 reads TGTGCCAGCAGTCCCTATAGCAATCAGCCCCACCATTTT. The chain links TRBV28 to TRBJ1-5; D uncertain. Germline V lookup: CDR1 MDHEN, CDR2 SYDVKM. This CDR3 is built from 13 residues.